The 5 T cell receptor beta chains listed next were all sequenced from one sample in a study of T cell repertoires in cytomegalovirus infection. TCRdb processed the reads anew with MiXCR; each CDR3 protein has one entry. The table records 60,000 to 75,000 distinct CDR3 sequences, about 22% of them present only once. Their cognate antigens are unknown. Material: PBMCs, sequenced either directly or after in vitro stimulation (not recorded which). The receptors were gathered from a human donor in good health (CMV status not recorded). Some clones in this sample may be carry-over from other donors' samples.

This clonotype was seen only a few times. The rearrangement joins TRBV6-6 to TRBJ2-2, with D possibly matching TRBD1 (6 bases). The CDR3 is made up of 14 amino acids. The V end lost 4 bases, the J end lost 4 bases, and 10 bases lay between the germline ends. CDR1 is MNHNY, CDR2 SVGAGI, per germline (reference sequence). CDR3 DNA: TGTGCCAGCAGTTCCTCGGACAGCACCGGGGAGCTGTTTTTT. Residues: CASSSSDSTGELFF.

This clonotype rates as medium-sized. V and J are TRBV7-9 and TRBJ2-3; 9 nucleotides agree with TRBD2. The length of the CDR3 is 17 residues. Trimming cost V 1 base and J 1 base; bases outside gene matches: 6. The germline V gene has CDR1 SEHNR and CDR2 FQNEAQ (reference sequence). The CDR3 sequence: CASSLVGSGSGTDTQYF. CDR3 sequence (DNA): TGTGCCAGCAGCTTAGTTGGTAGCGGGAGCGGCACAGATACGCAGTATTTT. Full variable domain (rest looked up from reference TRBV7-9 and TRBJ2-3): DTGVSQNPRHKITKRGQNVTFRCDPISEHNRLYWYRQTLGQGPEFLTYFQNEAQLEKSRLLSDRFSAERPKGSFSTLEIQRTEQGDSAMYLCASSLVGSGSGTDTQYFGPGTRLTVL.

This clonotype was picked up a small number of times. This chain uses TRBV10-3 with TRBJ1-1; D call uncertain. V shed 4 bases and J shed 1 base, with 13 bases lying between them. Germline values: CDR1 ENHRY, CDR2 SYGVKD. The CDR3 totals 15 residues. The CDR3 here is CAISGVAGTNTEAFF. The CDR3 DNA reads TGTGCCATCAGTGGTGTAGCCGGCACGAACACTGAAGCTTTCTTT.

This clonotype was seen only a few times. This rearrangement joins TRBV4-1 to TRBJ2-3; 11 positions match TRBD2. CDR3 size: 19 residues. V trimming: 0 bases; J trimming: 4 bases; junction bases outside the gene matches: 12. Germline loops: CDR1 MGHRA, CDR2 YSYEKL. The CDR3 DNA follows: TGCGCCAGCAGCCAAGATTTTGCACCACTAGCGGGAGTCGCAGATACGCAGTATTTT. It is translated as CASSQDFAPLAGVADTQYF.

The rearrangement joins TRBV24-1 to TRBJ2-5; tentatively, D is TRBD1 or TRBD2 (5 bases each). Germline CDR1 is KGHDR and CDR2 is SFDVKD. The V end was cut by 1 base, the J end by 2 bases, with 13 bases between. The CDR3 spans 16 residues. The CDR3: CATSDLGVGEQETQYF. CDR3 DNA sequence: TGTGCCACCAGTGATTTAGGTGTAGGGGAGCAAGAGACCCAGTACTTC.